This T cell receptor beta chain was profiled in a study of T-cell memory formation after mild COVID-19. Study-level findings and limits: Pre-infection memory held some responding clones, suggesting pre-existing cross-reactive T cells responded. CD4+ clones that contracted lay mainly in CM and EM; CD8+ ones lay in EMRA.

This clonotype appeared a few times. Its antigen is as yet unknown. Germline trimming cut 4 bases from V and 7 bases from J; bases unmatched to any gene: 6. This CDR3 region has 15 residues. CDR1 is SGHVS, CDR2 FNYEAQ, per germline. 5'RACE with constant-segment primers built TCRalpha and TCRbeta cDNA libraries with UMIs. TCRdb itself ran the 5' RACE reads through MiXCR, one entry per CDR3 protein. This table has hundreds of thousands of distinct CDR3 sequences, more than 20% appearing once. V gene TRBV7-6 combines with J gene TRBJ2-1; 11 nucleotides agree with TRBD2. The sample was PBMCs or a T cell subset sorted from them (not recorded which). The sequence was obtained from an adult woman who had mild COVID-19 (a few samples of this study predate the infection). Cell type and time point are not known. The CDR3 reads CASSSLAGGANEQFF. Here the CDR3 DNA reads TGTGCCAGCAGCTCCCTAGCGGGAGGAGCTAATGAGCAGTTCTTC.